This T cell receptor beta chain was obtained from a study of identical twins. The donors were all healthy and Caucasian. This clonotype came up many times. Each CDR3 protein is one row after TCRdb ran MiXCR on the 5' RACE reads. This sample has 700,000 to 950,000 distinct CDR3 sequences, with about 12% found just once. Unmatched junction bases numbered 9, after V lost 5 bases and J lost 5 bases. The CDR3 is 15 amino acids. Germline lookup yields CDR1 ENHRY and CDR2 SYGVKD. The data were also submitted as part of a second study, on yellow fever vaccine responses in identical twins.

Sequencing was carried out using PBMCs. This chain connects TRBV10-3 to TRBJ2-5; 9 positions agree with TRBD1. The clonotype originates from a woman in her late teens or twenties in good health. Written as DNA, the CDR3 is TGTGCCATCAGTACCGGGACAGGGATTTTGGAGACCCAGTACTTC. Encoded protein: CAISTGTGILETQYF.